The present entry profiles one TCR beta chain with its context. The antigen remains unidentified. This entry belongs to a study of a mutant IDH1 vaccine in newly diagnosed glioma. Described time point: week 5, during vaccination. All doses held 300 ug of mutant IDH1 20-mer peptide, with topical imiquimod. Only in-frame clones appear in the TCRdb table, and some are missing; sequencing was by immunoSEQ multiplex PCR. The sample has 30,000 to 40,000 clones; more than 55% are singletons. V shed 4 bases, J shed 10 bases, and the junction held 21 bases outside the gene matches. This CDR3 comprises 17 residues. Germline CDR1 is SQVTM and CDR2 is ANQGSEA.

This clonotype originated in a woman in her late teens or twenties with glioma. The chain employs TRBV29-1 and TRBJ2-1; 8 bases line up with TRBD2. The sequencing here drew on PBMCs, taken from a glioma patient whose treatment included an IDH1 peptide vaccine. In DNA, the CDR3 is TGCAGCGTTGGGAGGGAGGAGGGACTAGTGGACCTGGGGGAGCAGTTCTTC. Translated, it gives CSVGREEGLVDLGEQFF.